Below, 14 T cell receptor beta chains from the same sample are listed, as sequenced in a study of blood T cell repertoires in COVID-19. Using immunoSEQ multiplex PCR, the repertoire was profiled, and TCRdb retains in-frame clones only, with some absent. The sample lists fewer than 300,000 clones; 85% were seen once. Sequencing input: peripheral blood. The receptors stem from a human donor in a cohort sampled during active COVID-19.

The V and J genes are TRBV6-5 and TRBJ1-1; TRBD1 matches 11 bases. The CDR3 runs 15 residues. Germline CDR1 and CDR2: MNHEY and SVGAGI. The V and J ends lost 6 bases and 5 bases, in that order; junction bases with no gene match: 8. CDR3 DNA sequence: TGTGCCAGCAGACTGGGACAGGGGGGTCCGACTGAAGCTTTCTTT. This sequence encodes CASRLGQGGPTEAFF.

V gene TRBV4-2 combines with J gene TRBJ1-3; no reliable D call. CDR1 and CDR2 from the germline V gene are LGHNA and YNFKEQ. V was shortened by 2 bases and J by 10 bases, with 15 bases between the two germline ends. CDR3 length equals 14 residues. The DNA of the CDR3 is TGTGCCAGCAGCCAAAGTATTGCGAGGCAGACCATATATTTT. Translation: CASSQSIARQTIYF.

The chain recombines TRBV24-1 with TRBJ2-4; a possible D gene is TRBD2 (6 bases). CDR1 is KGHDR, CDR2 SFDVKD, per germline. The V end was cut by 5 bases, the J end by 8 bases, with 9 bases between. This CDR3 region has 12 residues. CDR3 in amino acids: CATSGGDDIQYF. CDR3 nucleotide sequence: TGTGCCACCAGTGGGGGGGACGACATTCAGTACTTC.

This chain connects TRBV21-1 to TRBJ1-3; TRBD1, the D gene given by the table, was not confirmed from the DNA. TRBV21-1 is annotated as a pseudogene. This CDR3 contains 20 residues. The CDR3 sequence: CASSTPRTGLSWYSGNTIYF. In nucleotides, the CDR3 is TGTGCCAGCAGCACCCCGAGGACAGGATTAAGTTGGTACTCTGGAAACACCATATATTTT.

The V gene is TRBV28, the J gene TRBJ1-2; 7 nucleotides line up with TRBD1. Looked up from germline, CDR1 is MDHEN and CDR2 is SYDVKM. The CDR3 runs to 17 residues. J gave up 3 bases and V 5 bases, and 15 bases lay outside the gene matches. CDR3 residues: CASSGYGKRGQDYGYTF. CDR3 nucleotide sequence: TGTGCCAGCAGTGGGTACGGAAAGAGAGGACAGGACTATGGCTACACCTTC.

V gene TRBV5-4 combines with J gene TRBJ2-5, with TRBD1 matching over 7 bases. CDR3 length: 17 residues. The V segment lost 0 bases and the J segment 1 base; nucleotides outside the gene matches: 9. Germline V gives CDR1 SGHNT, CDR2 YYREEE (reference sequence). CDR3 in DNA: TGTGCCAGCAGCTTGGGGTCAGGGGGAAGGGGCCAAGAGACCCAGTACTTC. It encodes CASSLGSGGRGQETQYF.

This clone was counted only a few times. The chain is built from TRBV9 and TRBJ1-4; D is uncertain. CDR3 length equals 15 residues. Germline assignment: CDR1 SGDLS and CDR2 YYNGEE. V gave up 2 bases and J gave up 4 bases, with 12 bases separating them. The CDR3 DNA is TGTGCCAGCAGCGTCGGGGAGATCGGTAATGAAAAACTGTTTTTT. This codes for CASSVGEIGNEKLFF.

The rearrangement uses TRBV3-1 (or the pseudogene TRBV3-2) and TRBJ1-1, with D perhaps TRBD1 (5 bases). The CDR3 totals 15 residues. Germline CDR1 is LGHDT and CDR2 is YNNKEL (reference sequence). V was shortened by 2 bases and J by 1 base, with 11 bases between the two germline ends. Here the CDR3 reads CASSQRGLENTEAFF. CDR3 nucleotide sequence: TGTGCCAGCAGCCAACGGGGACTGGAGAACACTGAAGCTTTCTTT.

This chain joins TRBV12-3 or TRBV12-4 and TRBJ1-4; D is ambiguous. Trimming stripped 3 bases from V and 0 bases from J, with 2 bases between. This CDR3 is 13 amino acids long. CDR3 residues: CASSFTTNEKLFF. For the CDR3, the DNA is TGTGCCAGCAGTTTTACAACTAATGAAAAACTGTTTTTT.

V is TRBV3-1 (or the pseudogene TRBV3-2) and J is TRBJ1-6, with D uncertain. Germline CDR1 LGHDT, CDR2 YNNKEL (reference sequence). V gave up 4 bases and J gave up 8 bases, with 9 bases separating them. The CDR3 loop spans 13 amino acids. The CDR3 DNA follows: TGTGCCAGCAGCCTCGTAGATGATTCACCCCTCCACTTT. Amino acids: CASSLVDDSPLHF.

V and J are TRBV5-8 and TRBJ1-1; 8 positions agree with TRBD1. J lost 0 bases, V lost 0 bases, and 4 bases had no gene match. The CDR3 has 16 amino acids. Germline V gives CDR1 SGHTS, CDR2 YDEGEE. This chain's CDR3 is CASSLGDRNLNTEAFF. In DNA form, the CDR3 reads TGTGCCAGCAGCTTGGGGGACAGGAATTTGAACACTGAAGCTTTCTTT.

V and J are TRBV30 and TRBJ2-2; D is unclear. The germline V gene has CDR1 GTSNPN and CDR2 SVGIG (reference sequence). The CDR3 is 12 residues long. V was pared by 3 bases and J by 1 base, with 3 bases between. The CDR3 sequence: CAWSQNTGELFF. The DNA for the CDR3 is TGTGCCTGGAGCCAGAACACCGGGGAGCTGTTTTTT.

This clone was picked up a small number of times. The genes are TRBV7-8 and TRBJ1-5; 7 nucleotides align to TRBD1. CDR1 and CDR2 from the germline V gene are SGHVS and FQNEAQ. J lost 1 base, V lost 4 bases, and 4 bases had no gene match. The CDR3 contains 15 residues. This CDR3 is CASSWGTVSNQPQHF. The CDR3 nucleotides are TGTGCCAGCAGCTGGGGGACAGTCAGCAATCAGCCCCAGCATTTT.

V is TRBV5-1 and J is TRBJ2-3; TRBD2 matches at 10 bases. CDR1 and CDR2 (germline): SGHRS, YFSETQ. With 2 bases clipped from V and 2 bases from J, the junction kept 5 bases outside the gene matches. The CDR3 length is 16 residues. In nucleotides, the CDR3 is TGCGCCAGCAGCTTAGGACTAGCGGATTACACAGATACGCAGTATTTT. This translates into CASSLGLADYTDTQYF.